This passage covers 28 T cell receptor beta chains from one sample sequenced in a study of cytomegalovirus exposure and HLA in healthy donors. Using immunoSEQ multiplex PCR, the repertoire was profiled, and TCRdb retains in-frame clones only, with some absent. The data contain tens of thousands of clones, 90% to 95% of them seen just once; the ten biggest clones take up around 2.2%. Sequencing used PBMCs. These receptors all stem from a woman in her 30s in good health and CMV-seronegative.

The chain uses TRBV28 and TRBJ2-7; TRBD2 matches 9 bases. The CDR3 contains 18 residues. Germline V gene data show CDR1 as MDHEN and CDR2 as SYDVKM. V lost 3 bases, J lost 3 bases, and 15 bases stayed unmatched. CDR3: CASSFGKPGLAISYEQYF. CDR3 coding DNA: TGTGCCAGCAGTTTCGGGAAACCGGGACTAGCTATAAGCTACGAGCAGTACTTC.

The rearrangement joins TRBV7-3 to TRBJ2-2, with TRBD2 identical over 8 bases. Germline CDR1 reads SGHTA; CDR2 reads FQGTGA. CDR3 length: 13 amino acids. The V and J ends lost 5 bases and 6 bases, in that order; junction bases with no gene match: 2. CDR3 amino acids: CASSREGSGELFF. CDR3 nucleotide sequence: TGTGCCAGCAGCCGGGAGGGTTCCGGGGAGCTGTTTTTT.

The chain links TRBV6-1 to TRBJ1-2; tentatively, D is TRBD1 (5 bases). This CDR3 spans 13 amino acids. V was shortened by 6 bases and J by 5 bases, with 13 bases between the two germline ends. From germline, CDR1 is MNHNS and CDR2 SASEGT. The CDR3 DNA follows: TGTGCCAGCAGCTATGGGGGGACTTATGGCTACACCTTC. This gives the protein CASSYGGTYGYTF.

The chain combines TRBV30 with TRBJ2-2; possibly TRBD2 for D (5 bases). The germline V and J ends were trimmed by 3 bases and 4 bases, with 15 bases remaining between them. This CDR3 spans 15 amino acids. CDR1 GTSNPN and CDR2 SVGIG come from the germline V gene (reference sequence). CDR3 in DNA: TGTGCCTGGAGCGGACTGAGGCGGCGCACCGGGGAGCTGTTTTTT. This gives the protein CAWSGLRRRTGELFF.

V gene TRBV19 combines with J gene TRBJ1-5; 11 bases are shared with TRBD1. The ends lost 5 bases at V and 0 bases at J; junction bases unmatched: 3. The germline V gene has CDR1 LNHDA and CDR2 SQIVND (reference sequence). This CDR3 comprises 16 residues. DNA of the CDR3: TGTGCCAGTAGTGGGACAGGGGGTCATAGCAATCAGCCCCAGCATTTT. This sequence encodes CASSGTGGHSNQPQHF.

This sequence joins TRBV5-1 and TRBJ1-5; unclear D gene. The germline V and J ends were trimmed by 0 bases and 4 bases, with 11 bases remaining between them. Germline V gene lookup returns CDR1 SGHRS and CDR2 YFSETQ. The CDR3 spans 15 residues. Written as DNA, the CDR3 is TGCGCCAGCAGCTTGGCGGGTCGGGAGAATCAGCCCCAGCATTTT. It codes for CASSLAGRENQPQHF. Variable domain in full (rest from reference TRBV5-1 and TRBJ1-5): KAGVTQTPRYLIKTRGQQVTLSCSPISGHRSVSWYQQTPGQGLQFLFEYFSETQRNKGNFPGRFSGRQFSNSRSEMNVSTLELGDSALYLCASSLAGRENQPQHFGDGTRLSIL.

The CDR3 is CASSTNRDIYEQYF. The CDR3, as DNA: TGTGCCAGTAGTACCAACCGGGACATCTACGAGCAGTACTTC. The chain carries TRBV19 and TRBJ2-7, with a weak D call TRBD1 (6 bases). V was cut by 4 bases and J by 3 bases, with 13 bases left in between. This CDR3 comprises 14 residues. The V gene's germline CDR1 is LNHDA and CDR2 SQIVND (reference sequence).

The gene calls are TRBV12-1 and TRBJ1-1; the D segment call TRBD1 is taken from the table without a DNA check. TRBV12-1 is noted as a pseudogene. The CDR3 length is 17 residues. CDR3 region: CASSFWEQGAGRTEAFF. CDR3 DNA: TGTGCCAGCAGCTTTTGGGAACAGGGCGCGGGTAGGACTGAAGCTTTCTTT.

Here the CDR3 reads CASSYSMSQPQHF. CDR3 nucleotides: TGTGCCAGCAGTTACTCGATGAGTCAGCCCCAGCATTTT. The gene calls are TRBV6-5 and TRBJ1-5, with no clear D. V shed 0 bases and J shed 6 bases, with 6 bases lying between them. Germline V gives CDR1 MNHEY, CDR2 SVGAGI. The CDR3 is made up of 13 amino acids.

The V gene is TRBV5-1, the J gene TRBJ1-3, with 10 bases lining up with TRBD1. Germline V CDR1 and CDR2: SGHRS, YFSETQ. CDR3 length: 15 amino acids. With 4 bases clipped from V and 4 bases from J, the junction kept 5 bases outside the gene matches. As DNA, the CDR3 is TGCGCCAGCAGCACCGGGACAGGGGTCGGAAACACCATATATTTT. As protein: CASSTGTGVGNTIYF. The whole variable domain, filled in from reference TRBV5-1 and TRBJ1-3, reads KAGVTQTPRYLIKTRGQQVTLSCSPISGHRSVSWYQQTPGQGLQFLFEYFSETQRNKGNFPGRFSGRQFSNSRSEMNVSTLELGDSALYLCASSTGTGVGNTIYFGEGSWLTVV.

The V gene is TRBV10-3, the J gene TRBJ2-2; TRBD1 matches 8 bases. The V segment lost 2 bases and the J segment 5 bases; nucleotides outside the gene matches: 4. Germline V gene lookup returns CDR1 ENHRY and CDR2 SYGVKD. There are 15 residues in the CDR3. This CDR3 is CAISEETGVTGELFF. DNA of the CDR3: TGTGCCATCAGTGAGGAGACAGGGGTGACCGGGGAGCTGTTTTTT.

This clone has just one count. V usage is TRBV28 and J usage is TRBJ1-1; possibly TRBD1 for D (6 bases). The V end was cut by 2 bases, the J end by 4 bases, with 20 bases between. This CDR3 comprises 17 residues. Germline V gives CDR1 MDHEN, CDR2 SYDVKM. CDR3 protein: CASSLARGRTVSTEAFF. As DNA, the CDR3 is TGTGCCAGCAGTTTAGCCCGGGGCCGGACAGTTTCCACTGAAGCTTTCTTT.

The chain carries TRBV2 and TRBJ1-1; 7 bases are shared with TRBD1. The CDR3 has 14 residues. J was trimmed by 4 bases and V by 6 bases; bases with no gene match: 8. Germline loops: CDR1 SNHLY, CDR2 FYNNEI. The CDR3 DNA reads TGTGCCAGCAGGGGGCGAGCAGGGGGCACTGAAGCTTTCTTT. Its protein product is CASRGRAGGTEAFF.

The V and J genes are TRBV5-3 and TRBJ2-1, with a tentative D call TRBD2 (6 bases). TRBV5-3 is assigned to the ORF class and has an uncertain function. The CDR3 is made up of 15 amino acids. V lost 9 bases and J 8 bases, leaving 24 bases between the germline ends. The CDR3 coding sequence is TGTGCCACTAGACAATACGGGAGTATATTCTATGAGCAGTTCTTC. Protein: CATRQYGSIFYEQFF.

The V and J genes are TRBV5-4 and TRBJ2-7; 9 bases are a match to TRBD2. CDR1 SGHNT and CDR2 YYREEE come from the germline V gene (reference sequence). The CDR3 is made up of 14 amino acids. The trim removed 5 bases at V and 5 bases at J, leaving 8 bases unmatched. Here the CDR3 DNA reads TGTGCCAGCAGTCCCGGCGGGAGGGTTAACGAGCAGTACTTC. It specifies CASSPGGRVNEQYF. The full variable domain, with the rest looked up from reference TRBV5-4 and TRBJ2-7, is ETGVTQSPTHLIKTRGQQVTLRCSSQSGHNTVSWYQQALGQGPQFIFQYYREEENGRGNFPPRFSGLQFPNYSSELNVNALELDDSALYLCASSPGGRVNEQYFGPGTRLTVT.

This clone occurred a few times. The rearrangement links TRBV10-3 to TRBJ1-1, with D hard to call. V lost 3 bases to trimming and J lost 4 bases, with 9 bases between them. The germline gives CDR1 ENHRY, CDR2 SYGVKD. The CDR3 covers 13 residues. The CDR3 DNA follows: TGTGCCATCAGTGAAGTTGGAGGCACTGAAGCTTTCTTT. Translating gives CAISEVGGTEAFF.

This clone has a handful of counts. This chain joins TRBV5-4 and TRBJ2-2; TRBD1 agrees at 7 bases. Germline assignment: CDR1 SGHNT and CDR2 YYREEE (reference sequence). The V segment lost 4 bases and the J segment 3 bases; nucleotides outside the gene matches: 3. CDR3 length: 14 amino acids. DNA for the CDR3: TGTGCCAGCAGCAATGGACAGGACACCGGGGAGCTGTTTTTT. Protein product: CASSNGQDTGELFF.

The rearrangement uses TRBV19 and TRBJ2-1; 7 bases map to TRBD2. The CDR3 sequence is 15 residues long. Germline V gives CDR1 LNHDA, CDR2 SQIVND (reference sequence). The ends lost 1 base at V and 6 bases at J; junction bases unmatched: 6. The CDR3 nucleotides are TGTGCCAGTAGTATAGCCGCGGGAGTGGGCAATGAGCAGTTCTTC. Translation: CASSIAAGVGNEQFF.

The chain uses TRBV7-9 and TRBJ1-3, with TRBD1 matching over 7 bases. J lost 4 bases, V lost 4 bases, and 10 bases had no gene match. Per germline, CDR1 SEHNR and CDR2 FQNEAQ (reference sequence). The CDR3 loop spans 16 amino acids. The CDR3 DNA sequence: TGTGCCAGCAGCTCTCCCGGGCTCAGGGGGGGAAACACCATATATTTT. It is translated as CASSSPGLRGGNTIYF.

The chain is built from TRBV6-5 and TRBJ2-1; a weak D match, TRBD1 (6 bases). The CDR3 is 15 residues long. CDR1 MNHEY and CDR2 SVGAGI come from the germline V gene. V was cut by 6 bases and J by 5 bases, with 17 bases left in between. The DNA of the CDR3 is TGTGCCAGCAGGAGCGACAGGTGGGCCAACAATGAGCAGTTCTTC. This gives the protein CASRSDRWANNEQFF.

With respect to this clone: One end of the junction varies from germline; a read error may be responsible. CDR3 sequence reads: CAWSVSDYGYTF. Written as DNA, the CDR3 is TGTGCCTGGAGTGTAAGTGACTACGGCTACACCTTC. The J gene is TRBJ1-2, the V gene TRBV30; D ambiguous. The CDR3 has 12 amino acids. In germline, CDR1 is GTSNPN, CDR2 SVGIG (reference sequence).

The chain recombines TRBV18 with TRBJ1-1; 10 nucleotides align to TRBD1. The CDR3 runs 15 residues. From germline, CDR1 is KGHSH and CDR2 LQKENI. V gave up 4 bases and J gave up 3 bases; unmatched junction bases: 5. Written as DNA, the CDR3 is TGTGCCAGCTCACTGGGGACAGGGGCAGACACTGAAGCTTTCTTT. Amino acid sequence: CASSLGTGADTEAFF.

The chain joins TRBV25-1 to TRBJ2-7; 10 positions match TRBD1. This CDR3 has 18 residues. Germline CDR1 MGHDK, CDR2 SYGVNS. V lost 6 bases, J lost 5 bases, and 19 bases stayed unmatched. The CDR3 DNA sequence: TGTGCCAGCAGCTCGGTCGAGCGAGGGGGACAGGGGTTCCACGAGCAGTACTTC. Translating it yields CASSSVERGGQGFHEQYF.

The chain couples TRBV5-1 to TRBJ2-1; 13 bases are shared with TRBD2. The CDR3 is 14 amino acids. Germline CDR1 reads SGHRS; CDR2 reads YFSETQ. The V segment lost 3 bases and the J segment 10 bases; nucleotides outside the gene matches: 4. CDR3 DNA: TGCGCCAGCAGCTCCGGGACTAGCGGGGAAGAGCAGTTCTTC. It codes for CASSSGTSGEEQFF.

This rearrangement joins TRBV13 to TRBJ2-2; 8 nucleotides align to TRBD1. The CDR3 has 17 amino acids. Losses at the gene ends were 5 bases for V and 7 bases for J; bases not matched to a gene: 15. Germline V lookup: CDR1 PRHDT, CDR2 FYEKMQ (reference sequence). CDR3 sequence (DNA): TGTGCCAGCAGCGATTCGATCCGGACAGGGAGGAGCGGGGAGCTGTTTTTT. Amino acids: CASSDSIRTGRSGELFF. The full variable domain, its missing parts supplied by reference TRBV13 and TRBJ2-2, is AAGVIQSPRHLIKEKRETATLKCYPIPRHDTVYWYQQGPGQDPQFLISFYEKMQSDKGSIPDRFSAQQFSDYHSELNMSSLELGDSALYFCASSDSIRTGRSGELFFGEGSRLTVL.

In regard to this clone: Other DNA sequences in this sample translate to the same CDR3. The chain couples TRBV6-6 to TRBJ1-2, with TRBD1 identical over 7 bases. Germline V gene sequence: CDR1 MNHNY, CDR2 SVGAGI (reference sequence). There are 13 residues in the CDR3. Trimming removed 4 bases from V and 6 bases from J; junction bases left unmatched: 5. The CDR3 protein is CASSSTGSHGYTF. As DNA, the CDR3 is TGTGCCAGCAGTTCGACAGGGAGCCATGGCTACACCTTC.

The rearrangement links TRBV27 to TRBJ2-1; weak D call: TRBD2 (5 bases). Trimming shortened V by 2 bases and J by 0 bases, and 8 bases separated the two germline ends. The CDR3 runs to 15 residues. Germline CDR1 and CDR2: MNHEY and SMNVEV (reference sequence). CDR3 protein: CASSLTGFSYNEQFF. DNA of the CDR3: TGTGCCAGCAGTTTAACGGGATTCTCCTACAATGAGCAGTTCTTC.

The chain recombines TRBV19 with TRBJ2-7, with D possibly being TRBD1 (5 bases). V was cut by 5 bases and J by 2 bases, with 13 bases left in between. The CDR3 runs 14 residues. Germline-derived CDR1 and CDR2 are LNHDA and SQIVND (reference sequence). CDR3 DNA: TGTGCCAGTAGTGAACACAGGCAGCCCTACGAGCAGTACTTC. Translating it yields CASSEHRQPYEQYF.